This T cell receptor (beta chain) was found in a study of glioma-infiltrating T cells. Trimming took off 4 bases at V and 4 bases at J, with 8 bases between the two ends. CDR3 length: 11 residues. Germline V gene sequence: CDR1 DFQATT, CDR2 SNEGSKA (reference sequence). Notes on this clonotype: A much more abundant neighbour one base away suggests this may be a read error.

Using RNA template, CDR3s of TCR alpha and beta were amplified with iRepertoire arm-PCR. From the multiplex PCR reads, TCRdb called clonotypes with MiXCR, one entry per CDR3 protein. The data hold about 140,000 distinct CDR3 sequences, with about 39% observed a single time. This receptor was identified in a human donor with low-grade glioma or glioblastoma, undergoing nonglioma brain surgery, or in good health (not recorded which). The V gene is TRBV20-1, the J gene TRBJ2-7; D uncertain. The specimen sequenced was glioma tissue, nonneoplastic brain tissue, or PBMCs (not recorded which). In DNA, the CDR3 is TGCAGTGCTACCGTAGGTTACGAGCAGTACTTC. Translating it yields CSATVGYEQYF.